This record looks at one T cell receptor (beta chain) sequence and its context. No antigen is known for it. No clone much larger than this one lies a single base away; base qualities are absent. The sample's treatment or condition label, in plain terms: in vitro stimulation with specific CMV peptide epitopes to enrich CMV-specific T cells. Sequencing used an Illumina HiSeq 1500. Clones were called with MiXCR by TCRdb after fastp trimmed the public reads at Q25, and only in-frame beta chains were retained. Rows with a matching CDR3 protein are joined into one entry that keeps the most common DNA and genes. The sample table holds some 350,000 distinct CDR3 sequences, of which about 32% were seen once. The biggest ten clones account for roughly 14% of the sample. As encoded in the germline V gene, CDR1 is SQVTM while CDR2 is ANQGSEA. The CDR3 runs 14 residues from the cysteine to the phenylalanine. The kept DNA is CDR3 alone, 42 bases in frame from the first base. V is shortened by 5 bases, J by 5 bases, and the region joining them spans 19 bases.

The sample is drawn from a study of T cell repertoires in cytomegalovirus infection (dated by TCRdb to between 2017 and 2020). Broadly, across the study: The peptide stimulations were aimed at well-studied HLA-B-restricted epitopes as well as recently identified HLA-C-restricted CMV epitopes, whose presentation resists viral immunomodulation. Donor HLA type was relevant to the analysis, because carriage of CMV infection together with the matching HLA type was indicated by public TCR beta signatures. Broader findings and caveats from the paper: Carriers of CMV infection plus the relevant HLA type were discriminated by the cumulative frequency of public TCR beta family members in the study cohort and in an independent roughly 400-donor cohort. The ex vivo response was dominated by HLA-C-restricted CMV-specific TCR beta clonotypes, which also provided the single most frequent clonotype in two of eight donors.

Here the chain combines TRBV29-1 and TRBJ2-7; no D gene call is confident. The sequence derives from a human donor in good health (CMV status not recorded). Some clones in this sample may be carry-over from other donors' samples. The starting material was cultured PBMCs, obtained from culture after CMV antigen stimulation. The sequenced DNA: TGCAGCGTTCTAGGGCTGAAAGCGAATGACGAGCAGTACTTC. It is translated as CSVLGLKANDEQYF.